This TCR beta chain was obtained from a study of PD-1 blockade in classical Hodgkin lymphoma. The study, taken as a whole, reports: Diversity in CD4+ TCRs, unlike that measured in CD8+ TCRs, had risen significantly by C4D1. Exclusion covered patients beginning nivolumab under 1 year post-ASCT. Although disease activity or prior therapy may be involved, causes of the repertoire differences remain undefined.

Measured with immunoSEQ multiplex PCR; TCRdb has only the in-frame clones, and not every one. The data show about 27,000 clones, with about 85% seen just once and over 2% held by the top ten. Regarding this clone: Its antigen remains unknown.

Indicated time point: cycle 4 day 1 (C4D1), after more than five weeks of nivolumab. All trial patients relapsed after autologous stem cell transplantation. Magnetic negative selection was used to purify CD4+ T cells from thawed PBMCs. V lost 6 bases and J lost 4; bases outside the gene matches: 8. CDR1 and CDR2 (germline): SNHLY, FYNNEI. The CDR3 is 14 residues long. The chain carries TRBV2 and TRBJ1-2; 7 bases line up with TRBD1. This receptor was obtained from a human donor with classical Hodgkin lymphoma. Sequencing used CD4+ T cells from blood, obtained before the fourth cycle of nivolumab. The CDR3 sequence is CASRPTGTAYGYTF. As DNA, the CDR3 is TGTGCCAGCAGGCCTACCGGGACAGCCTATGGCTACACCTTC.